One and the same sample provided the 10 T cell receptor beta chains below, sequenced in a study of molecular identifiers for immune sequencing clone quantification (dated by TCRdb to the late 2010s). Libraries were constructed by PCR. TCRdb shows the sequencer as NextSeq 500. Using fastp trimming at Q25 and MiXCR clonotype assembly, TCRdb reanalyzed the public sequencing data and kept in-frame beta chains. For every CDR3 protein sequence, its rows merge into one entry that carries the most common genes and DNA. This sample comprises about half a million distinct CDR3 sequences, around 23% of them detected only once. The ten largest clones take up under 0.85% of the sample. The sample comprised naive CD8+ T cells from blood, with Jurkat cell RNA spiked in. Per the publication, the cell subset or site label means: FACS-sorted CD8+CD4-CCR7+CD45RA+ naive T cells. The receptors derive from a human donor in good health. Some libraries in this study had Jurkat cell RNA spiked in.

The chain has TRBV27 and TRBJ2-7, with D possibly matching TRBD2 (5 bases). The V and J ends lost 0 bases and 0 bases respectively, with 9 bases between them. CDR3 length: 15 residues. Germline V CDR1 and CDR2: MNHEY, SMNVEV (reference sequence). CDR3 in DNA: TGTGCCAGCAGTTTATCGGCGGGTAACTCCTACGAGCAGTACTTC. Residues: CASSLSAGNSYEQYF.

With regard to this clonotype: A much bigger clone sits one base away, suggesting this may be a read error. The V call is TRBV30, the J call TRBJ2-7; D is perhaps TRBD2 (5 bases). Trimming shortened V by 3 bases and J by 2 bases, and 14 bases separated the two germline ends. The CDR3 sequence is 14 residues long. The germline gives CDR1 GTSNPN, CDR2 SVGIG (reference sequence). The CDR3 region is CAWSEGSSPYEQYF. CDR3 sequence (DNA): TGTGCCTGGAGCGAGGGCAGTAGCCCCTACGAGCAGTACTTC. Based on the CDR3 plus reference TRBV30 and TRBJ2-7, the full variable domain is SQTIHQWPATLVQPVGSPLSLECTVEGTSNPNLYWYRQAAGRGLQLLFYSVGIGQISSEVPQNLSASRPQDRQFILSSKKLLLSDSGFYLCAWSEGSSPYEQYFGPGTRLTVT.

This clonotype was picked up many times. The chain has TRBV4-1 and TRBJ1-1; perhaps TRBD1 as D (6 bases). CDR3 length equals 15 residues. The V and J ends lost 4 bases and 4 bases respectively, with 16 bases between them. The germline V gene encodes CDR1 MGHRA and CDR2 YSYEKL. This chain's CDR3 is CASSRRGGAGTEAFF. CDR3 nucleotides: TGCGCCAGCAGCCGGAGGGGGGGCGCTGGCACTGAAGCTTTCTTT.

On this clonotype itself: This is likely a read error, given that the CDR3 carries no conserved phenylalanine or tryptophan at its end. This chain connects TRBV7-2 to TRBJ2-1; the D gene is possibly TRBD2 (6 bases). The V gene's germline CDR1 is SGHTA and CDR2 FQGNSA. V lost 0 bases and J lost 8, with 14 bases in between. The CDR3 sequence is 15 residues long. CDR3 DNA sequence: TGTACCAGCAGCTTAGCGGGACCACAGCGGGATGAGCAGTTCCTC. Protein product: CTSSLAGPQRDEQFL.

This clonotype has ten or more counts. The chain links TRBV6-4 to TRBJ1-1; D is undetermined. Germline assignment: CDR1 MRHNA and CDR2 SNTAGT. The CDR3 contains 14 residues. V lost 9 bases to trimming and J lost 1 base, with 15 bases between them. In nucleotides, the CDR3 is TGTGCCAGTCACCGGGAGGTTCCGAACACTGAAGCTTTCTTT. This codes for CASHREVPNTEAFF.

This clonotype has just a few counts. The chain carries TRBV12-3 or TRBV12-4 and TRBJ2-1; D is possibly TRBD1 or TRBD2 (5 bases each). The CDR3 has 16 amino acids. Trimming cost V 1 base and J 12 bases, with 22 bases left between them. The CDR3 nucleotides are TGTGCCAGCAGTTTAGTAGGTGGTCAAGGGGACCTAGGGCAGTTCTTC. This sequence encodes CASSLVGGQGDLGQFF.

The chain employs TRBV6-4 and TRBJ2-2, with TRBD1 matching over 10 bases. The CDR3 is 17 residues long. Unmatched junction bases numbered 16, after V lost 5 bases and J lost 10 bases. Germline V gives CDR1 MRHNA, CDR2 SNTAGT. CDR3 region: CASSPLSTGTGAEELFF. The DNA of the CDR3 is TGTGCCAGCAGTCCCCTCTCAACCGGGACAGGGGCCGAGGAGCTGTTTTTT.

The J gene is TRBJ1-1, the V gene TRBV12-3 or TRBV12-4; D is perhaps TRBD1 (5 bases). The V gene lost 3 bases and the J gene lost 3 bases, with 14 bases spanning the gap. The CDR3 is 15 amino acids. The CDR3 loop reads CASSFRKTVDTEAFF. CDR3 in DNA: TGTGCCAGCAGTTTCCGGAAGACAGTTGACACTGAAGCTTTCTTT.

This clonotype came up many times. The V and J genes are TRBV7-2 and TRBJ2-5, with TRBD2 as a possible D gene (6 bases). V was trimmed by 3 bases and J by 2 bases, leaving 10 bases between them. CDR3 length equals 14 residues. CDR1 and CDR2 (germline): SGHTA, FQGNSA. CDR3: CASSLTSPQETQYF. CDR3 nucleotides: TGTGCCAGCAGCTTGACTAGTCCTCAAGAGACCCAGTACTTC.

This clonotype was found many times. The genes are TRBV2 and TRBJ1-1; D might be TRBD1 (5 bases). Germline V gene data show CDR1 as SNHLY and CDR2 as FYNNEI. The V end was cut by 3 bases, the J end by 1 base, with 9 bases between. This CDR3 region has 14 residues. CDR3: CASSEGRENTEAFF. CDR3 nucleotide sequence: TGTGCCAGCAGTGAGGGACGGGAGAACACTGAAGCTTTCTTT.